This is a list of T cell receptor beta chains from one sample in a study of cytomegalovirus exposure and HLA in healthy donors. Repertoires were generated with immunoSEQ multiplex PCR, while TCRdb's copy carries only in-frame clones and drops some. Here the sample spans around 300,000 clones, approximately 90% being singletons. Sample: PBMCs. The receptors derive from a woman aged 30 to 39 in good health and CMV-seropositive. Each CDR3 is given with its conserved first and last residue. The order of the fields is D gene, V gene, J gene, CDR3 protein. A D gene is named only where the DNA matches it firmly.

>TRBD1|TRBV11-2|TRBJ2-7
CASSPRDRVTYEQYF
>TRBD1|TRBV28|TRBJ1-2
CASSPFRGFGYTF
>NA|TRBV27|TRBJ2-1
CASSDFGGYLNEQFF
>NA|TRBV7-8|TRBJ2-1
CASRSQGKLGNEQFF
>TRBD1|TRBV29-1|TRBJ2-7
CSVVSGTGGSYEQYF
>NA|TRBV6-1|TRBJ1-1
CASTRELNTEAFF
>NA|TRBV27|TRBJ1-1
CASSLHTGSTEAFF
>TRBD1|TRBV5-5|TRBJ1-1
CASSTTGDGTEAFF
>NA|TRBV7-3|TRBJ2-6
CASSSGPNSGANVLTF
>TRBD2|TRBV6-1|TRBJ2-1
CASSVSGSSYNEQFF
>TRBD1|TRBV6-5|TRBJ2-1
CASRAETGSWDEQFF
>TRBD2|TRBV19|TRBJ2-3
CASSIGLAESTDTQYF
>TRBD1|TRBV28|TRBJ2-5
CASSRHRDRKETQYF
>TRBD2|TRBV5-4|TRBJ2-7
CASSHSGSFSEQYF
>TRBD1|TRBV7-8|TRBJ2-4
CASSVPGQLNIQYF
>NA|TRBV7-8|TRBJ1-1
CASSSPSRGGEAFF
>NA|TRBV7-2|TRBJ1-5
CASSPDQGGNQPQHF
>NA|TRBV7-6|TRBJ2-3
CASTPGTPGTDTQYF
>NA|TRBV28|TRBJ1-1
CASPPHARAMNTEAFF